This T cell receptor beta chain was sequenced for a study of cytomegalovirus exposure and HLA in healthy donors. Looking at the study overall: HLA-typed donors contributed 65 million to 95 million unique TCRs, which were held in an early data release.

To note about this clone: Its antigen is not identified.

60 Vbeta and 13 Jbeta primers were used in PCR. The protocol was immunoSEQ multiplex PCR, while the TCRdb copy is restricted to in-frame clones and leaves out a portion. The table lists around 76,000 clones, roughly 79% of them singletons. General observations from the study: In a later analysis, a genetic analysis reported fewer productive-TCR N-insertions in an Asian-associated ancestry cluster than the cohort average. Earlier results showed most TCR beta V segments being productive about 90% or about 30% of the time. Later genetic work tied a missense DCLRE1C variant to beta-chain V and J trimming.

The CDR3 covers 16 residues. V shed 4 bases, J shed 5 bases, and the junction held 8 bases outside the gene matches. The germline gives CDR1 SGHTA, CDR2 FQGNSA. The origin of this receptor is a man aged 35 to 55 in good health and CMV-seronegative. The rearrangement links TRBV7-2 to TRBJ2-7; 13 bases match TRBD2. The sequenced material came from PBMCs. The CDR3 bases are TGTGCCAGCAGCTCAAGGACTAGCGGGAGTCTGGACGAGCAGTACTTC. The encoded protein is CASSSRTSGSLDEQYF.